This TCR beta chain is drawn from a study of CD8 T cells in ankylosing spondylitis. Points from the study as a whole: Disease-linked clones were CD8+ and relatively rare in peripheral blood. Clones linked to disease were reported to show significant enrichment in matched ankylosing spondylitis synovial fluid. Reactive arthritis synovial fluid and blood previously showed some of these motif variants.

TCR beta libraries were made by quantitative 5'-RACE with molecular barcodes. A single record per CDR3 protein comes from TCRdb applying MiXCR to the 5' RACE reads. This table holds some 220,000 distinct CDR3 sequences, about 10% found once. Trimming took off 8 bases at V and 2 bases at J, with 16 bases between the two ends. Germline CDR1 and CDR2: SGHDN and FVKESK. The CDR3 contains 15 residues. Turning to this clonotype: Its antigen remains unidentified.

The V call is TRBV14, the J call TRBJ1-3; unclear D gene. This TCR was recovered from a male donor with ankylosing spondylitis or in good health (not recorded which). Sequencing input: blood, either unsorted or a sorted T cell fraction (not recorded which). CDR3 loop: CASGGWGTAGNTIYF. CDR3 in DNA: TGTGCCAGCGGCGGCTGGGGAACGGCTGGAAACACCATATATTTT.